The clone carrying this TCR beta chain was observed a few times. The target antigen is unknown. The CDR3 spans 13 residues. The V gene's germline CDR1 is SGHRS and CDR2 YFSETQ. Trimming took 0 bases from V and 6 from J, leaving 10 bases between them. Libraries were made from TCR beta cDNA, and they carried unique molecular identifiers. TCRdb processed the PCR reads anew with MiXCR; each CDR3 protein has one entry. The sample lists about 820,000 distinct CDR3 sequences; about 53% were seen once. The record originates from a study of post-analysis software for immune sequencing data. Study-level findings and limits: Controls had lower frequencies than patients of five TRBV segments, which included TRBV5-6, TRBV5-1 and TRBV20-1. Same-batch samples co-clustered strongly by F measure. Controls significantly exceeded multiple sclerosis patients in normalized Chao1 diversity.

The J gene is TRBJ2-7, the V gene TRBV5-1, with D possibly being TRBD2 (6 bases). Sequencing was carried out using blood. This TCR was sampled from a girl aged 10 to 17 with multiple sclerosis. This CDR3 is CASSLVGRGEQYF. In DNA, the CDR3 is TGCGCCAGCAGCTTGGTCGGGCGGGGCGAGCAGTACTTC.